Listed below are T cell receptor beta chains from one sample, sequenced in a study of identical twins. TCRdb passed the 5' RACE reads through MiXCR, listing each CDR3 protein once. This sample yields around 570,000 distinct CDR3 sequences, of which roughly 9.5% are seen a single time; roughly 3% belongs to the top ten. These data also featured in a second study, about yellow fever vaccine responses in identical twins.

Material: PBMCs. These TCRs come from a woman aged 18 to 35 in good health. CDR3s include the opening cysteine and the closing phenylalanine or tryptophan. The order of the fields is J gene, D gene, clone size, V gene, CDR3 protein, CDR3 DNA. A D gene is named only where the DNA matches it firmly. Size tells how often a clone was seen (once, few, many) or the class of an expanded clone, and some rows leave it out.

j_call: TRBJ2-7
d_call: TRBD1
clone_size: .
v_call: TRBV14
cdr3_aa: CASSQLPIRTGWDEQYF
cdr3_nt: TGTGCCAGCAGCCAACTGCCGATCCGGACAGGGTGGGACGAGCAGTACTTC

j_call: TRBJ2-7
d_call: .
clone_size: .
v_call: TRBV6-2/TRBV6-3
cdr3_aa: CASRTYSYEQYF
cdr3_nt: TGTGCCAGCCGCACATACTCCTACGAGCAGTACTTC

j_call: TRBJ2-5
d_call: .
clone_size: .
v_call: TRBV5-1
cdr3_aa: CASSMRQARSQETQYF
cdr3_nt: TGCGCCAGCAGCATGCGACAGGCACGCTCCCAAGAGACCCAGTACTTC

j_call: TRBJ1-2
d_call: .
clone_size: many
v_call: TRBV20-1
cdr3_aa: CSADDGDGYTF
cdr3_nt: TGCAGTGCCGATGACGGAGATGGCTACACCTTC

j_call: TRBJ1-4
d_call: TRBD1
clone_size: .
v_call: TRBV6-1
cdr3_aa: CASREQGNEKLFF
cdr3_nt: TGTGCCAGCAGAGAACAGGGGAATGAAAAACTGTTTTTT

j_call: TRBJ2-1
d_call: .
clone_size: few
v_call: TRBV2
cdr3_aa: CASSETRGSEQFF
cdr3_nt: TGTGCCAGCAGTGAAACTCGGGGGAGTGAGCAGTTCTTC

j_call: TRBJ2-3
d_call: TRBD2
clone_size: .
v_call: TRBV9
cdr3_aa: CASSVGGGAWDTQYF
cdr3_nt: TGTGCCAGCAGCGTGGGCGGGGGGGCCTGGGATACGCAGTATTTT

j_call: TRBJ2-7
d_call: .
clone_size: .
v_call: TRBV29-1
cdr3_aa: CSVSGDGSGGAYEQYF
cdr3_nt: TGCAGCGTTTCGGGGGATGGGTCCGGCGGCGCCTACGAGCAGTACTTC

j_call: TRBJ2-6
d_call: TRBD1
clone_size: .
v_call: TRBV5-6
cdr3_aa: CASSSRQGAIRANVLTF
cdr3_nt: TGTGCCAGCAGCTCTCGACAGGGGGCTATTAGGGCCAACGTCCTGACTTTC

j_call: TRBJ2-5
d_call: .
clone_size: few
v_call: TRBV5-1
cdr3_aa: CASSWPGTVETQYF
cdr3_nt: TGCGCCAGCAGCTGGCCAGGGACGGTAGAGACCCAGTACTTC

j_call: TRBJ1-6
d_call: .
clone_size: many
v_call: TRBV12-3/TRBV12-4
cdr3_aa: CASSVTGLYNSPLHF
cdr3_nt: TGTGCCAGCAGTGTCACTGGTCTGTATAATTCACCCCTCCACTTT

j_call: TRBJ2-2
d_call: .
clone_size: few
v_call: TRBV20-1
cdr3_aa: CSATDREVTGELFF
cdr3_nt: TGCAGTGCTACCGACAGGGAGGTCACCGGGGAGCTGTTTTTT

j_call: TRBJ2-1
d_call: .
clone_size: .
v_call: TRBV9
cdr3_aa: CASSVDGPSTYNEQFF
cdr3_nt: TGTGCCAGCAGCGTAGACGGTCCCTCCACCTACAATGAGCAGTTCTTC

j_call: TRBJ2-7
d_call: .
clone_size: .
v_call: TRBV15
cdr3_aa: CATSRDRPVNYEQYF
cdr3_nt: TGTGCCACCAGCAGAGATCGGCCAGTCAACTACGAGCAGTACTTC

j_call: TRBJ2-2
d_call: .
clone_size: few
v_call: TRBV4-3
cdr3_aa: CASSQYGPGTGELFF
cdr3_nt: TGCGCCAGCAGCCAGTATGGACCAGGCACCGGGGAGCTGTTTTTT

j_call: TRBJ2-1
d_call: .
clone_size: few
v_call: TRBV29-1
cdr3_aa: CSVVGRSSYNEQFF
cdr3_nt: TGCAGCGTTGTTGGGAGAAGCTCCTACAATGAGCAGTTCTTC

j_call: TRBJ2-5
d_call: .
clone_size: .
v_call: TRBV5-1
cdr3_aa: CASSVLAQETQYF
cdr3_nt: TGCGCCAGCAGCGTGCTAGCTCAAGAGACCCAGTACTTC

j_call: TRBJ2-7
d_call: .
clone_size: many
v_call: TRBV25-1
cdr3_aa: CASSGGHPYYEQYF
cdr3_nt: TGTGCCAGCAGTGGGGGACACCCATACTACGAGCAGTACTTC

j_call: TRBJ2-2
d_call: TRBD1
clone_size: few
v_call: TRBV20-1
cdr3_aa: CSARDRRRSTGELFF
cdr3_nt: TGCAGTGCCCGGGACAGGAGAAGGAGCACCGGGGAGCTGTTTTTT

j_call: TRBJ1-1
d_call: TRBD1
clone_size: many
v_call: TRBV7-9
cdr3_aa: CASSLRTGRGTEAFF
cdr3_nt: TGTGCCAGCAGCTTGCGGACAGGGAGGGGCACTGAAGCTTTCTTT

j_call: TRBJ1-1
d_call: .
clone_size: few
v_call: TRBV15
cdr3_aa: CATRSTGNTEAFF
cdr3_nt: TGTGCCACCAGGAGCACGGGTAACACTGAAGCTTTCTTT

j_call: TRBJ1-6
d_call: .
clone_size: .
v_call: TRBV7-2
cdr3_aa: CASSSGGGSYNSPLHF
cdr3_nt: TGTGCCAGCAGTTCAGGAGGGGGCTCCTATAATTCACCCCTCCACTTT

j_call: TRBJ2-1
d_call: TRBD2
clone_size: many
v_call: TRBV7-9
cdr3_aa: CASSLPYGREDGNEQFF
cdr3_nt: TGTGCCAGCAGCCTGCCTTACGGGAGGGAGGATGGCAATGAGCAGTTCTTC

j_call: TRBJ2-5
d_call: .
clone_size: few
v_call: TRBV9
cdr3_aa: CASSVPRTPQIQPQETQYF
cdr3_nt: TGTGCCAGCAGCGTCCCCAGGACTCCTCAAATACAACCCCAAGAGACCCAGTACTTC

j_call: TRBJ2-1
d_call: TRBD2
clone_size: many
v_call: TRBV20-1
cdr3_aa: CSASSSGGYNEQFF
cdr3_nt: TGCAGTGCTAGTAGTAGCGGGGGATACAATGAGCAGTTCTTC

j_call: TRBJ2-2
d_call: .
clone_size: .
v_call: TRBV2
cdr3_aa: CAGWAENTGELFF
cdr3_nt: TGTGCCGGTTGGGCGGAGAACACCGGGGAGCTGTTTTTT

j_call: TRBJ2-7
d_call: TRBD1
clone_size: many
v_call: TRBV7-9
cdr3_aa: CASSPTLGQGYEQYF
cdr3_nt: TGTGCCAGCAGCCCCACCCTGGGACAGGGCTACGAGCAGTACTTC

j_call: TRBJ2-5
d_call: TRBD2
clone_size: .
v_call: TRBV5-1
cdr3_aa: CASSSAAGLAGAQETQYF
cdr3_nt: TGCGCCAGCAGTTCCGCCGCCGGACTAGCGGGAGCCCAAGAGACCCAGTACTTC

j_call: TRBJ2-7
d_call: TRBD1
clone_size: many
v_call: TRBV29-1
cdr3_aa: CSATTGSSYEQYF
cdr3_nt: TGCAGCGCAACGACAGGGAGCTCCTACGAGCAGTACTTC

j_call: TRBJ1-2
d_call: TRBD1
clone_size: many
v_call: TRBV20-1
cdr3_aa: CSARDRGTGDYGYTF
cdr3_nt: TGCAGTGCTAGAGATCGAGGGACAGGAGATTATGGCTACACCTTC

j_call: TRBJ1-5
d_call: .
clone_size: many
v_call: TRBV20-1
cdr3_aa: CSARRDNQPQHF
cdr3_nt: TGCAGTGCGCGCAGGGATAATCAGCCCCAGCATTTT

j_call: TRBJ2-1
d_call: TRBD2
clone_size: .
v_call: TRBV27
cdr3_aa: CASSLAIRLAGYNEQFF
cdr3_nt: TGTGCCAGCAGTTTAGCGATCAGGCTAGCGGGCTACAATGAGCAGTTCTTC

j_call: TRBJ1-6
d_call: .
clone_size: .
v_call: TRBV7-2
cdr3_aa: CASSLVGAESPLHF
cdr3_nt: TGTGCCAGCAGCTTAGTGGGGGCTGAATCACCCCTCCACTTT

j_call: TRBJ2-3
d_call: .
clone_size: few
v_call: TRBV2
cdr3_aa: CASSALASTDTQYF
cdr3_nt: TGTGCCAGCAGTGCGCTAGCGTCGACAGATACGCAGTATTTT

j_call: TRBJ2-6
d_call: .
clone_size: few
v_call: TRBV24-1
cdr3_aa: CATSSVGEANVLTF
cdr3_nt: TGTGCCACCAGTTCCGTAGGGGAGGCCAACGTCCTGACTTTC

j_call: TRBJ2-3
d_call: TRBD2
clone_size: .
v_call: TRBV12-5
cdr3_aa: CASGFIAGGGTDTQYF
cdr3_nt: TGTGCTAGTGGTTTTATAGCGGGCGGGGGCACAGATACGCAGTATTTT

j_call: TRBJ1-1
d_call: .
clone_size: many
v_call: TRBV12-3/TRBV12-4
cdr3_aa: CASNLSGGNTEAFF
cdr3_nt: TGTGCCAGCAACCTCTCTGGGGGGAACACTGAAGCTTTCTTT

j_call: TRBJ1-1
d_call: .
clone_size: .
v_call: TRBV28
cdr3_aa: CASSLLLRGSEAFF
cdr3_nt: TGTGCCAGCAGTTTACTACTCCGGGGAAGTGAAGCTTTCTTT

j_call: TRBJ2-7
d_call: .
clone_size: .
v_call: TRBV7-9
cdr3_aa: CASSHRETSYEQYF
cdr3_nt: TGTGCCAGCAGCCACCGGGAGACCTCCTACGAGCAGTACTTC

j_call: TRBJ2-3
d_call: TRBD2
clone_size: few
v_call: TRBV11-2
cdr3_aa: CASTLAGPHDTQYF
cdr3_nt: TGTGCCAGCACCCTAGCGGGGCCCCATGATACGCAGTATTTT

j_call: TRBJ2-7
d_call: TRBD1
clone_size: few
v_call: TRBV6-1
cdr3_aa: CAIRDRRSYEQYF
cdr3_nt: TGTGCCATACGGGACAGGCGTTCCTACGAGCAGTACTTC

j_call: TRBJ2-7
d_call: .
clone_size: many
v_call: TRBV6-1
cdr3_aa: CASSPRVLGPYEQYF
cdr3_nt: TGTGCCAGCAGCCCACGGGTTCTAGGGCCCTACGAGCAGTACTTC

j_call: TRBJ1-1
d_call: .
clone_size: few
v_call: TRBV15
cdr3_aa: CATSRDRGVGTEAFF
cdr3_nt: TGTGCCACCAGCAGAGATCGTGGAGTAGGAACTGAAGCTTTCTTT

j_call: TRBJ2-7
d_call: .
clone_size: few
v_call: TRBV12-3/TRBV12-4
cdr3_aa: CASSPISSYEQYF
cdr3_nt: TGTGCCAGCAGTCCTATAAGCTCCTACGAGCAGTACTTC

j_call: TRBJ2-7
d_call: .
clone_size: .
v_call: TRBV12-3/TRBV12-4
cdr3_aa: CASSFYVRVSHEQYF
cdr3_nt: TGTGCCAGCAGTTTCTATGTCAGGGTGTCCCACGAGCAGTACTTC

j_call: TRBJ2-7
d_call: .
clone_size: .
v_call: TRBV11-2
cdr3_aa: CASSLVGGRTGSPYEQYF
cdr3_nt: TGTGCCAGCAGCTTAGTGGGGGGGCGGACAGGGTCCCCCTACGAGCAGTACTTC

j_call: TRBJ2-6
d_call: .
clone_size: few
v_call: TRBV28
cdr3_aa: CASSSLAGSTGANVLTF
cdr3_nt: TGTGCCAGCAGTTCCCTTGCAGGGAGTACTGGGGCCAACGTCCTGACTTTC

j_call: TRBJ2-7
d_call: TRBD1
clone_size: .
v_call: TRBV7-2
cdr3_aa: CASSLGHDRVEQYF
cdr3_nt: TGTGCCAGCAGCTTAGGCCATGACAGGGTCGAGCAGTACTTC

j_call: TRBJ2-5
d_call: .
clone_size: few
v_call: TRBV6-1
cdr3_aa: CASRTAGQETQYF
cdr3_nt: TGTGCCAGCAGAACAGCGGGCCAAGAGACCCAGTACTTC

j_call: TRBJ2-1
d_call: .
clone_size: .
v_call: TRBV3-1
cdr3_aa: CASSQDLARGSYNEQFF
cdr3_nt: TGTGCCAGCAGCCAAGATCTTGCACGTGGCTCCTACAATGAGCAGTTCTTC

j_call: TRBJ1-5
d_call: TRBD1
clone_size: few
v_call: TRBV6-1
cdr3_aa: CASRDREGQPQHF
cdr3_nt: TGTGCCAGCAGGGACAGGGAAGGACAGCCCCAGCATTTT

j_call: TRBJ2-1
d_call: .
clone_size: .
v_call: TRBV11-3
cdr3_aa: CASSSGLRGEQFF
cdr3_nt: TGTGCCAGCAGCTCGGGGCTTCGAGGTGAGCAGTTCTTC

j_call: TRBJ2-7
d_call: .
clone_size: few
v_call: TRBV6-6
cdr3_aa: CASSTGYSKEQYF
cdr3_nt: TGTGCCAGCAGTACCGGGTACTCCAAGGAGCAGTACTTC

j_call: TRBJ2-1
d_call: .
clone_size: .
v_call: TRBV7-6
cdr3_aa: CASSPGAGTGLGNEQFF
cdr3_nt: TGTGCCAGCAGCCCAGGGGCGGGGACGGGACTGGGTAATGAGCAGTTCTTC

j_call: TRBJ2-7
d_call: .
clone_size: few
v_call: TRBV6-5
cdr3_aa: CASSYTARGYYEQYF
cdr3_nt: TGTGCCAGCAGTTACACCGCCCGGGGATACTACGAGCAGTACTTC

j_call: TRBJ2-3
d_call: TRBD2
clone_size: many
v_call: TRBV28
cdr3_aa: CASSLMREGLTDTQYF
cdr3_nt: TGTGCCAGCAGTTTAATGCGGGAGGGCCTGACAGATACGCAGTATTTT

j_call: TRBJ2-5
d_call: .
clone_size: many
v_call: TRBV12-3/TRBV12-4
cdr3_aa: CASSFRGGSGSQYF
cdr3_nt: TGTGCCAGCAGTTTCCGAGGGGGGTCGGGCTCCCAGTACTTC